This note documents a single TCR beta chain sequence. Assay: immunoSEQ multiplex PCR; the TCRdb copy retains only in-frame clones and omits some. The data show 150,000 or so clones, approximately 80% seen once. This specimen comes from a study of blood T cell repertoires in COVID-19. Across the study: There were acute and convalescent COVID-19 samples, and they came from the United States, Italy and Spain. Sources were T cells, B-cell-depleted T cells, or PBMCs; the material itself was cDNA or gDNA.

The sequence came from an older woman with acute or convalescent COVID-19. What was sequenced was peripheral blood.

CDR3 nucleotide sequence: TGCGCCAGCAGCCAATGGCCCGTCACCGAGCAGTACTTC. Translation: CASSQWPVTEQYF. This chain connects TRBV4-1 to TRBJ2-7, with no clear D. Germline loops: CDR1 MGHRA, CDR2 YSYEKL. The CDR3 consists of 13 residues. Trimming removed 2 bases at V and 6 bases at J, with 11 bases between.